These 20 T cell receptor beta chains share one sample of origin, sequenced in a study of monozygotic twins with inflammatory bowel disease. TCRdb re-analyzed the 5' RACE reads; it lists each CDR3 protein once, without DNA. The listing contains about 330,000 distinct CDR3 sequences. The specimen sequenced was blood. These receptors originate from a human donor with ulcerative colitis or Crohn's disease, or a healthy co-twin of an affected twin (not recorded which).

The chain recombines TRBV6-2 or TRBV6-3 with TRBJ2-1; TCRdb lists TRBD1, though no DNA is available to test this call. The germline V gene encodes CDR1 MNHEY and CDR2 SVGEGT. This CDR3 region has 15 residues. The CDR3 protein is CASSSQGGTRYEQFF.

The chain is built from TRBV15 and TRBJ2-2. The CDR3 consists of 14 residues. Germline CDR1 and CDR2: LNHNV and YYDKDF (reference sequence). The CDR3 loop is CATSLVRDTGELFF. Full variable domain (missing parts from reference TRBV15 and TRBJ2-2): DAMVIQNPRYQVTQFGKPVTLSCSQTLNHNVMYWYQQKSSQAPKLLFHYYDKDFNNEADTPDNFQSRRPNTSFCFLDIRSPGLGDTAMYLCATSLVRDTGELFFGEGSRLTVL.

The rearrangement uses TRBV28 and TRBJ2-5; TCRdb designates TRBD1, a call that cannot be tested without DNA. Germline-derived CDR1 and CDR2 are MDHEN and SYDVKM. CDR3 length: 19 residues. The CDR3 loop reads CASSLWGLLTTPSGQTQYF.

The CDR3 sequence is CASSQLLGIANEQFF. The J gene is TRBJ2-1, the V gene TRBV4-1; TCRdb selects TRBD2, and the lack of DNA leaves this call unchecked. The germline gives CDR1 MGHRA, CDR2 YSYEKL. The CDR3 runs 15 residues.

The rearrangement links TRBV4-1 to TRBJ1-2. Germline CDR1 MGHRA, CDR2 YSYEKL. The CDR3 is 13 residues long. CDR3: CASSQEGLYGYTF.

The CDR3 here is CSAYLGASYHEQYF. The chain joins TRBV20-1 to TRBJ2-7; the D call from TCRdb, TRBD2, cannot be confirmed without DNA. Germline V lookup: CDR1 DFQATT, CDR2 SNEGSKA (reference sequence). The CDR3 consists of 14 residues.

The CDR3 region is CAWSKAANTEAFF. The chain joins TRBV30 to TRBJ1-1. The CDR3 consists of 13 residues. Per germline, CDR1 GTSNPN and CDR2 SVGIG (reference sequence).

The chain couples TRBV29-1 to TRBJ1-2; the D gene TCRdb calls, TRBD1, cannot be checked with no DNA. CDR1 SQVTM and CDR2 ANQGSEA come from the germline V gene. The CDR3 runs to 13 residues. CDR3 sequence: CSVEDPGDEGYTF.

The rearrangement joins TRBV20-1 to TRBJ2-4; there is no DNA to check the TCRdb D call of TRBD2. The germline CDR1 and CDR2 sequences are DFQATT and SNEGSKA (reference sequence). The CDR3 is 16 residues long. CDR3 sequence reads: CSARGPASPSKNIQYF.

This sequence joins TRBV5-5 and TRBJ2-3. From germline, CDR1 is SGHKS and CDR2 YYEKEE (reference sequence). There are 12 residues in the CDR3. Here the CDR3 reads CASSQPQDTQYF.

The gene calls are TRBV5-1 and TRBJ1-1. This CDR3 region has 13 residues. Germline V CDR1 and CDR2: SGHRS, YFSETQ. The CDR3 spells CASSPIGNTEAFF.

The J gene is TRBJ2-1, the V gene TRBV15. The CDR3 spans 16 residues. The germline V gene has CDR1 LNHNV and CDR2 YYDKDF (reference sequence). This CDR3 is CATSRDRPSSYNEQFF.

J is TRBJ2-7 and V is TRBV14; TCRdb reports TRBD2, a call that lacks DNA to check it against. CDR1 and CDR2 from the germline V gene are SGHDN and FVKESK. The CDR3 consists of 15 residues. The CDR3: CASSLPGTKTYEQYF.

CDR3 region: CASSQGLVSTDTQYF. The chain has TRBV3-1 and TRBJ2-3; as DNA is missing, the TRBD2 call by TCRdb cannot be tested. CDR1 and CDR2 (germline): LGHDT, YNNKEL (reference sequence). The CDR3 contains 15 residues.

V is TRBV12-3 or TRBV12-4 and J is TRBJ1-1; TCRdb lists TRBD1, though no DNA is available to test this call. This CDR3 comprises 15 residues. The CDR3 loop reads CASSLRGIMNTEAFF.

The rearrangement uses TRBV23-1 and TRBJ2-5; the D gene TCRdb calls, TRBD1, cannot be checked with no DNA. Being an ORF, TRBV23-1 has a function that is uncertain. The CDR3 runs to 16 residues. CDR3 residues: CASSRPDRDSGETQYF.

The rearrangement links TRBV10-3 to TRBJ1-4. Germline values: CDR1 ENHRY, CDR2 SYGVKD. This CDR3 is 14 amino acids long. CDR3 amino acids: CAIRGTAANEKLFF.

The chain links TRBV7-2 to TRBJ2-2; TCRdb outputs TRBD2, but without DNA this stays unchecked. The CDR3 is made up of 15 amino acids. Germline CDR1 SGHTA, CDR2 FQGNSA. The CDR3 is CASSSSPTQRGELFF.

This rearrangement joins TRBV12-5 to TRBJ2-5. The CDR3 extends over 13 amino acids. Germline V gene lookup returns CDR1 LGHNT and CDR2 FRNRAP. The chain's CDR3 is CASGNLKPETQYF.

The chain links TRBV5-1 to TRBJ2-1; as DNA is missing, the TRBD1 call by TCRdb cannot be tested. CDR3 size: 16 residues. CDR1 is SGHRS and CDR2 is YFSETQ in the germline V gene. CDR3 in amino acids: CASSLGGAGSYNEQFF.